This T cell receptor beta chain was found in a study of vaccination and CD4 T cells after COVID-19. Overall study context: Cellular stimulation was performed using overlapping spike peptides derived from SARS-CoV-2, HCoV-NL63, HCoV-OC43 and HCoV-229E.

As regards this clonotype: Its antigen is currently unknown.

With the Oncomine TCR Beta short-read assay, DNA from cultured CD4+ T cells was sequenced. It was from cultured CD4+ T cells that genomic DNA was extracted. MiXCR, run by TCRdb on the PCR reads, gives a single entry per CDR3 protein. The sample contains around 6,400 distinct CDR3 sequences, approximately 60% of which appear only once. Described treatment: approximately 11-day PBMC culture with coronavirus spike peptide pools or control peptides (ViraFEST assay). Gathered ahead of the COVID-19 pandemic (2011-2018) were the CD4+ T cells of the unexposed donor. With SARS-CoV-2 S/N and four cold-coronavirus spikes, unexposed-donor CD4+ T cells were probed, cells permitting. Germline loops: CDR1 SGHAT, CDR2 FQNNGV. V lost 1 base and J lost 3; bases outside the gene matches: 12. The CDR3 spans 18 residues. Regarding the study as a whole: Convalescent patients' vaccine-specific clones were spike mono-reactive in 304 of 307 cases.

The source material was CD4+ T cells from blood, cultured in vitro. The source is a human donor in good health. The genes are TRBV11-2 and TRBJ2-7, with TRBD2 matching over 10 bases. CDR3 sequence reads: CASSLALSGGASFYEQYF. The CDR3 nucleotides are TGTGCCAGCAGCTTAGCTCTGAGCGGGGGGGCGTCTTTCTACGAGCAGTACTTC. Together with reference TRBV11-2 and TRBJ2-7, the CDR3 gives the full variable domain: EAGVAQSPRYKIIEKRQSVAFWCNPISGHATLYWYQQILGQGPKLLIQFQNNGVVDDSQLPKDRFSAERLKGVDSTLKIQPAKLEDSAVYLCASSLALSGGASFYEQYFGPGTRLTVT.